This T cell receptor (beta chain) was documented in a study of blood T cell repertoires in COVID-19. Overall study context: Italy, Spain and the United States were the sources of the convalescent and acute COVID-19 samples. The cDNA or gDNA used as material had been derived from T cells, B-cell-depleted T cells, or PBMCs.

This clone came up once. CDR1 and CDR2 from the germline V gene are GTSNPN and SVGIG (reference sequence). The CDR3 contains 12 residues. Trimming took 2 bases from V and 7 from J, leaving 11 bases between them. The repertoire was sequenced with immunoSEQ multiplex PCR; TCRdb's copy has only in-frame clones and lacks some. The table has roughly 520,000 clones, over 75% seen once. Participant-reported clinical history was the basis for cohort assignment. What the recovered Cohort 3 donors had was two negative PCRs, clearance, or symptom resolution. The chain is built from TRBV30 and TRBJ1-1; D not resolved. Source material: PBMCs or T cells enriched from blood (not recorded which). The clonotype originates from a woman between 35 and 50 years old who had recovered from COVID-19. CDR3 sequence: CAWSPGVGEAFF. CDR3 bases: TGTGCCTGGAGTCCCGGGGTGGGTGAAGCTTTCTTT.